The 24 T cell receptor beta chains listed next were all sequenced from one sample in a study of response to subunit inactivated influenza vaccine. From the RT-PCR reads, TCRdb called clonotypes with MiXCR, one entry per CDR3 protein. The table includes more than 450,000 distinct CDR3 sequences, over 9% detected once. This sample also appeared in a second study, on T cells expressing NK-cell markers. From that report: The TCR beta cDNA came from 5'RACE template switching with UMIs.

The starting material was PBMCs from blood, obtained on the day of vaccination. These receptors were obtained from a man aged 50-59 years who received an inactivated influenza vaccine.

This chain connects TRBV6-5 to TRBJ2-3; 9 bases are shared with TRBD2. Looked up from germline, CDR1 is MNHEY and CDR2 is SVGAGI. J was trimmed by 12 bases and V by 4 bases; bases with no gene match: 8. The CDR3 runs to 13 residues. CDR3 sequence reads: CASSSLAGRTQYF. CDR3 DNA: TGTGCCAGCAGTTCCCTAGCGGGGCGCACCCAGTATTTT.

The rearrangement uses TRBV19 and TRBJ1-5; no definite D call. Germline values: CDR1 LNHDA, CDR2 SQIVND (reference sequence). This CDR3 contains 15 residues. V was clipped by 5 bases and J by 1 base, with 12 bases between them. The CDR3 nucleotides read TGTGCCAGTAGTTTCGACCCTTACAGCAATCAGCCCCAGCATTTT. As protein: CASSFDPYSNQPQHF. The complete variable domain, with remaining parts taken from reference TRBV19 and TRBJ1-5, reads DGGITQSPKYLFRKEGQNVTLSCEQNLNHDAMYWYRQDPGQGLRLIYYSQIVNDFQKGDIAEGYSVSREKKESFPLTVTSAQKNPTAFYLCASSFDPYSNQPQHFGDGTRLSIL.

This clonotype was found a few times. The CDR3 sequence: CSARAAGTGSGNTIYF. CDR3 DNA: TGCAGTGCTAGAGCCGCCGGGACGGGCTCTGGAAACACCATATATTTT. V and J are TRBV20-1 and TRBJ1-3; maybe TRBD1 (5 bases). V lost 1 base and J lost 0, with 13 bases in between. The CDR3 runs to 16 residues. From germline, CDR1 is DFQATT and CDR2 SNEGSKA (reference sequence).

This clonotype was observed a handful of times. The V call is TRBV18, the J call TRBJ2-3; no definite D call. CDR1 is KGHSH and CDR2 is LQKENI in the germline V gene. Trimming removed 3 bases from V and 3 bases from J, with 7 bases in between. CDR3 length: 13 amino acids. CDR3 sequence (DNA): TGTGCCAGCTCACCGGAAAGAACAGATACGCAGTATTTT. Translated: CASSPERTDTQYF.

The table lists this clonotype with many counts. V gene TRBV5-1 combines with J gene TRBJ2-7; D might be TRBD1 or TRBD2, each matching 5 bases. Trimming removed 4 bases at V and 3 bases at J, with 14 bases between. The CDR3 is 14 amino acids. Germline values: CDR1 SGHRS, CDR2 YFSETQ. The CDR3 DNA sequence: TGCGCCAGCAGCCCGGGACCGGCGAACTACGAGCAGTACTTC. Translation gives CASSPGPANYEQYF.

This chain joins TRBV15 and TRBJ2-7; D is possibly TRBD1 or TRBD2 (5 bases each). The V end lost 5 bases, the J end lost 3 bases, and 11 bases lay between the germline ends. This CDR3 comprises 13 residues. The V gene's germline CDR1 is LNHNV and CDR2 YYDKDF (reference sequence). The CDR3 reads CATSEGRYYEQYF. In DNA, the CDR3 is TGTGCCACCAGCGAGGGACGGTACTACGAGCAGTACTTC.

CDR3 sequence: CASSPGDRENTEAFF. The CDR3 coding sequence is TGTGCCAGCAGTCCCGGGGACAGAGAAAACACTGAAGCTTTCTTT. This rearrangement joins TRBV28 to TRBJ1-1; 7 bases line up with TRBD1. CDR3 length: 15 amino acids. V lost 5 bases, J lost 2 bases, and 8 bases stayed unmatched. The germline gives CDR1 MDHEN, CDR2 SYDVKM.

This clonotype was seen many times. The chain recombines TRBV4-3 with TRBJ2-2; D is ambiguous. V lost 0 bases, J lost 8 bases, and 4 bases lay in between. The V gene's germline CDR1 is LGHNA and CDR2 YSLEER. The CDR3 totals 12 residues. The CDR3 region has the DNA TGCGCCAGCAGCCAAGATGCTGGGGAGCTGTTTTTT. This codes for CASSQDAGELFF.

The table lists this clonotype with a few counts. This sequence joins TRBV9 and TRBJ1-6, with 8 nucleotides matching TRBD1. CDR1 and CDR2 (germline): SGDLS, YYNGEE. Unmatched junction bases numbered 9, after V lost 4 bases and J lost 9 bases. The CDR3 is 15 residues long. CDR3 residues: CASSSGQGESSPLHF. CDR3 bases: TGTGCCAGCAGCTCAGGACAGGGCGAAAGTTCACCCCTCCACTTT.

The table lists this clonotype with a few counts. For the CDR3, the DNA is TGTGCCAGCAGCCGGTCGGACAGCTATAATCAGCCCCAGCATTTT. Translation gives CASSRSDSYNQPQHF. The genes are TRBV6-1 and TRBJ1-5, with a weak D call TRBD1 (6 bases). The CDR3 sequence is 15 residues long. V was pared by 6 bases and J by 4 bases, with 16 bases between. Germline assignment: CDR1 MNHNS and CDR2 SASEGT.

This clonotype was seen a few times. The V and J genes are TRBV4-2 and TRBJ1-5; possibly TRBD1 for D (6 bases). Germline assignment: CDR1 LGHNA and CDR2 YNFKEQ. V was shortened by 1 base and J by 3 bases, with 10 bases between the two germline ends. The CDR3 is made up of 15 amino acids. The CDR3 bases are TGTGCCAGCAGCCAAGTGACAGGTTTCAATCAGCCCCAGCATTTT. It specifies CASSQVTGFNQPQHF.

The sample holds one count of this clonotype. V gene TRBV29-1 combines with J gene TRBJ2-3; the D gene is possibly TRBD1 (5 bases). The germline V gene has CDR1 SQVTM and CDR2 ANQGSEA. V was shortened by 4 bases and J by 2 bases, with 10 bases between the two germline ends. The CDR3 runs to 13 residues. CDR3 bases: TGCAGCGTTGTGGGGCAGCACACAGATACGCAGTATTTT. As protein: CSVVGQHTDTQYF.

The J gene is TRBJ2-3, the V gene TRBV4-3; 10 nucleotides line up with TRBD2. The V gene end was trimmed by 4 bases and the J gene end by 2 bases; junction bases not matched to a gene: 15. Germline V gene data show CDR1 as LGHNA and CDR2 as YSLEER. The length of the CDR3 is 19 residues. The DNA of the CDR3 is TGCGCCAGCAGCCCGGGACTAGCGCTAACCGGGGGGGACACAGATACGCAGTATTTT. The encoded protein is CASSPGLALTGGDTDTQYF.

This clonotype has a count of ten or more. CDR3 bases: TGTGCCAGCAGTTACAGCAGGGGGAACGAGCAGTACTTC. Its translation is CASSYSRGNEQYF. The chain joins TRBV6-6 to TRBJ2-7; 7 nucleotides agree with TRBD1. CDR1 is MNHNY, CDR2 SVGAGI, per germline (reference sequence). The CDR3 is 13 amino acids. J was trimmed by 5 bases and V by 2 bases; bases with no gene match: 3.

This clonotype came up many times. The V gene is TRBV5-1, the J gene TRBJ2-2, with D possibly TRBD1 on 6 matching bases. This CDR3 is built from 14 residues. Germline lookup yields CDR1 SGHRS and CDR2 YFSETQ. Trimming left V 4 bases short and J 4 bases short, with 11 bases between. The CDR3: CASSPTGFTGELFF. The CDR3 region has the DNA TGCGCCAGCAGCCCCACAGGGTTCACCGGGGAGCTGTTTTTT.

The chain employs TRBV5-1 and TRBJ2-3; TRBD2 agrees at 10 bases. The CDR3 has 16 amino acids. Germline V gene lookup returns CDR1 SGHRS and CDR2 YFSETQ. The ends lost 2 bases at V and 2 bases at J; junction bases unmatched: 5. CDR3 DNA sequence: TGCGCCAGCAGCTTCACTAGCGGGGAGCCCACAGATACGCAGTATTTT. Its translation is CASSFTSGEPTDTQYF. Filled out from reference TRBV5-1 and TRBJ2-3, the complete variable domain reads KAGVTQTPRYLIKTRGQQVTLSCSPISGHRSVSWYQQTPGQGLQFLFEYFSETQRNKGNFPGRFSGRQFSNSRSEMNVSTLELGDSALYLCASSFTSGEPTDTQYFGPGTRLTVL.

This clonotype has just a few counts. The genes are TRBV6-2 or TRBV6-3 and TRBJ1-2, with 7 nucleotides matching TRBD1. This CDR3 is 13 amino acids long. With 7 bases clipped from V and 5 bases from J, the junction kept 7 bases outside the gene matches. CDR1 and CDR2 (germline): MNHEY, SVGEGT. The CDR3 region is CASTPGQEYGYTF. CDR3 nucleotides: TGTGCCAGCACACCTGGACAGGAATATGGCTACACCTTC.

This clonotype turned up a few times. The V call is TRBV4-3, the J call TRBJ2-3, with TRBD2 matching 10 bases. Trimming removed 3 bases from V and 2 bases from J; junction bases left unmatched: 11. CDR1 and CDR2 from the germline V gene are LGHNA and YSLEER. The CDR3 loop spans 18 amino acids. In DNA form, the CDR3 reads TGCGCCAGCAGCCAGGGCATAATAGCGGGAGGTTCCACAGATACGCAGTATTTT. Translation gives CASSQGIIAGGSTDTQYF.

Many counts were recorded for this clonotype. The V gene is TRBV5-1, the J gene TRBJ1-2; 9 positions match TRBD1. Germline V gives CDR1 SGHRS, CDR2 YFSETQ. V was clipped by 4 bases and J by 6 bases; unmatched bases: 10. The CDR3 is 15 residues long. CDR3 sequence: CASSEAGTGTHGYTF. The CDR3 coding sequence is TGCGCCAGCAGCGAAGCCGGGACAGGGACCCATGGCTACACCTTC.

The genes are TRBV5-4 and TRBJ2-3; D remains unclear. The CDR3 consists of 14 residues. The V end was cut by 1 base, the J end by 5 bases, with 11 bases between. Germline V gene lookup returns CDR1 SGHNT and CDR2 YYREEE (reference sequence). The CDR3 coding sequence is TGTGCCAGCAGCTTGTTGGGTTTTGGAGATACGCAGTATTTT. Residues: CASSLLGFGDTQYF.

In DNA, the CDR3 is TGCGCCAGCAGCTTGGATGGAGGGGTCATCGGGGAGCTGTTTTTT. Its protein product is CASSLDGGVIGELFF. This chain links TRBV5-1 with TRBJ2-2; tentative D call: TRBD2 (6 bases). Trimming stripped 0 bases from V and 7 bases from J, with 13 bases between. The CDR3 has 15 amino acids. Germline V CDR1 and CDR2: SGHRS, YFSETQ.

This clonotype was seen only a few times. The chain combines TRBV5-1 with TRBJ2-2, with D perhaps matching TRBD1 or TRBD2 (5 bases each). Deletions cut 0 bases from V and 4 bases from J, with 13 bases between. This CDR3 is built from 16 residues. The V gene's germline CDR1 is SGHRS and CDR2 YFSETQ. DNA for the CDR3: TGCGCCAGCAGCTTGGGAGGGGCCGAGGGCACCGGGGAGCTGTTTTTT. Amino acid sequence: CASSLGGAEGTGELFF.

This clonotype has just a few counts. The rearrangement joins TRBV9 to TRBJ2-7, with D possibly being TRBD1 (5 bases). V was clipped by 0 bases and J by 3 bases, with 10 bases between them. Germline V gene lookup returns CDR1 SGDLS and CDR2 YYNGEE. This CDR3 region has 14 residues. The CDR3 region has the DNA TGTGCCAGCAGCGTAGATCGGCAGGGCTACGAGCAGTACTTC. This codes for CASSVDRQGYEQYF.

The J gene is TRBJ2-3, the V gene TRBV5-4, with 11 bases aligning to TRBD2. The CDR3 extends over 15 amino acids. The V segment lost 2 bases and the J segment 4 bases; nucleotides outside the gene matches: 3. The V gene's germline CDR1 is SGHNT and CDR2 YYREEE (reference sequence). The DNA for the CDR3 is TGTGCCAGCAGCTTTAGCGGGGGGGCCCCAGATACGCAGTATTTT. Translated, it gives CASSFSGGAPDTQYF.